This T cell receptor (beta chain) was identified during a study of cytomegalovirus exposure and HLA in healthy donors. This clone was observed a single time. The CDR3 length is 13 residues. After removal of 5 bases from V and 3 bases from J, the junction contained 3 bases not matched to a gene. The V gene's germline CDR1 is KGHSH and CDR2 LQKENI. PCR used 60 Vbeta primers and 13 Jbeta primers. Sequencing used immunoSEQ multiplex PCR; TCRdb keeps in-frame clones, though not all of them. The sample has about 120,000 clones, 60% to 80% seen once. The clonotype originates from a male donor in good health and CMV-seronegative. The V and J genes are TRBV18 and TRBJ2-7; 8 bases are shared with TRBD1. The material sequenced was PBMCs. The CDR3 DNA reads as TGTGCCAGCTCAGGACAGGGAGGCTACGAGCAGTACTTC. Translated, it gives CASSGQGGYEQYF.